What follows are 2 T cell receptor beta chains derived from one specimen sequenced in a study of shared clonotypes between healthy human individuals. Data came from immunoSEQ multiplex PCR; TCRdb stores just in-frame clones and leaves some out. The sample records about half a million clones, approximately 78% being singletons. The sequenced sample consisted of PBMCs. These receptors all come from a woman between 35 and 50 years old in good health. Some clones in this sample may be carry-over from other donors' samples.

The chain couples TRBV14 to TRBJ2-1, with D possibly being TRBD1 (5 bases). This CDR3 has 15 amino acids. Trimming took off 1 base at V and 4 bases at J, with 11 bases between the two ends. CDR1 is SGHDN and CDR2 is FVKESK in the germline V gene. CDR3 nucleotide sequence: TGTGCCAGCAGCCAAGTTAGGACACCTTACAATGAGCAGTTCTTC. Protein sequence: CASSQVRTPYNEQFF.

This chain uses TRBV19 with TRBJ2-5; no clear D gene. The V gene's germline CDR1 is LNHDA and CDR2 SQIVND (reference sequence). The CDR3 sequence is 13 residues long. Trimming cost V 1 base and J 1 base, with 4 bases left between them. CDR3 DNA: TGTGCCAGTAGTATAGGGGCCCAAGAGACCCAGTACTTC. Protein sequence: CASSIGAQETQYF. Combining the CDR3 with reference TRBV19 and TRBJ2-5 gives the whole variable domain DGGITQSPKYLFRKEGQNVTLSCEQNLNHDAMYWYRQDPGQGLRLIYYSQIVNDFQKGDIAEGYSVSREKKESFPLTVTSAQKNPTAFYLCASSIGAQETQYFGPGTRLLVL.